This TCR beta chain was sequenced during a study of blood T cell repertoires in COVID-19. Study-level background: Acute and convalescent COVID-19 specimens originated in the United States, Italy and Spain.

With 1 base clipped from V and 6 bases from J, the junction kept 0 bases outside the gene matches. There are 14 residues in the CDR3. Looked up from germline, CDR1 is SGHRS and CDR2 is YFSETQ. This clone was counted a few times. In the study's own analysis: Reference gene primer amplification gave nucleated cell count estimates. Data came from immunoSEQ multiplex PCR; TCRdb stores just in-frame clones and leaves some out. V, J and clone size are taken as reported in that table, and D and trimming were inferred from the DNA itself. The sample has fewer than 85,000 clones, approximately 79% seen once; the top ten hold around 2.6%.

The chain is built from TRBV5-1 and TRBJ2-1; 11 positions agree with TRBD2. The clonotype originates from a human donor with acute or convalescent COVID-19. The donor label of this sample is uncertain. The sample was peripheral blood. The CDR3 loop reads CASSLTSGSNEQFF. The CDR3 nucleotides are TGCGCCAGCAGCTTGACTAGCGGGAGCAATGAGCAGTTCTTC. Together with reference TRBV5-1 and TRBJ2-1, the CDR3 gives the full variable domain: KAGVTQTPRYLIKTRGQQVTLSCSPISGHRSVSWYQQTPGQGLQFLFEYFSETQRNKGNFPGRFSGRQFSNSRSEMNVSTLELGDSALYLCASSLTSGSNEQFFGPGTRLTVL.